One and the same sample provided the 9 T cell receptor beta chains below, sequenced in a study of tumor-infiltrating lymphocytes in primary liver carcinoma. Germline DNA was also extracted, while the blood RNA originated from unsorted whole blood. With around 500 ng total RNA as template and a constant-region primer, TCR beta cDNA was made. Investigators got TCR beta libraries out of three nested multiplex PCR rounds, done with slightly modified ARM-PCR. Researchers ran the first two PCR rounds for ten to eleven cycles each with TRBV1-TRBV30 forward primers and a C-beta reverse primer. TCRdb ran MiXCR on the multiplex PCR reads and lists one entry per CDR3 protein. Seen here are about 180,000 distinct CDR3 sequences, 50% to 75% observed once, and the top ten hold roughly 76%. Sequenced input: peripheral blood. All receptors derive from a middle-aged man with primary liver carcinoma and hepatitis B virus infection.

The chain employs TRBV6-6 and TRBJ2-1; unclear D gene. Germline V gene lookup returns CDR1 MNHNY and CDR2 SVGAGI (reference sequence). There are 13 residues in the CDR3. Trimming cost V 2 bases and J 4 bases, with 6 bases left between them. CDR3 region: CASSYREYNEQFF. CDR3 nucleotide sequence: TGTGCCAGCAGTTACCGAGAATACAATGAGCAGTTCTTC.

This clonotype has at least ten counts. The chain couples TRBV11-2 to TRBJ2-5, with D possibly being TRBD1 or TRBD2 (5 bases each). The CDR3 is 16 amino acids. The V gene lost 1 base and the J gene lost 5 bases, with 17 bases spanning the gap. CDR1 and CDR2 (germline): SGHAT, FQNNGV. The CDR3 DNA reads TGTGCCAGCAGCTTAGGGGCTGGGGGATCAGCTGAGACCCAGTACTTC. Amino acid sequence: CASSLGAGGSAETQYF.

With respect to this clonotype: Since a much larger clone is just one base distant, this may be a read error. V and J are TRBV11-2 and TRBJ2-3; TRBD2 matches at 7 bases. The CDR3 is 16 residues long. Germline V gene lookup returns CDR1 SGHAT and CDR2 FQNNGV. This CDR3 is CASSSKTSSSTDRQYF. CDR3 in DNA: TGTGCCAGCAGCTCCAAGACTAGCAGCAGCACAGATAGGCAGTATTTT.

As to this clonotype: It may be a read error: a sequence one base away is much more abundant. The V call is TRBV29-1, the J call TRBJ2-2; D unclear. The germline gives CDR1 SQVTM, CDR2 ANQGSEA. The length of the CDR3 is 12 residues. V was clipped by 8 bases and J by 7 bases, with 14 bases between them. CDR3 sequence reads: CSFGQADGELFF. CDR3 nucleotides: TGCAGCTTTGGCCAAGCTGACGGGGAGCTGTTTTTT.

The rearrangement joins TRBV4-2 to TRBJ1-6, with D hard to call. The germline V and J ends were trimmed by 4 bases and 3 bases, with 10 bases remaining between them. CDR1 is LGHNA, CDR2 YNFKEQ, per germline. The length of the CDR3 is 15 residues. CDR3 region: CASSRLGSYNSPLHF. CDR3 DNA sequence: TGTGCCAGCAGCCGGCTGGGAAGCTATAATTCACCCCTCCACTTT.

V gene TRBV6-6 combines with J gene TRBJ2-7; 7 bases map to TRBD2. The germline gives CDR1 MNHNY, CDR2 SVGAGI (reference sequence). The V segment lost 6 bases and the J segment 3 bases; nucleotides outside the gene matches: 14. The CDR3 sequence is 16 residues long. CDR3 in DNA: TGTGCCAGCAGCCGTGGCGGGAGTAACTCTTACTACGAGCAGTACTTC. It encodes CASSRGGSNSYYEQYF.

This clonotype turned up a few times. This rearrangement joins TRBV6-5 to TRBJ2-3; possibly TRBD1 or TRBD2 for D (5 bases each). Germline V gives CDR1 MNHEY, CDR2 SVGAGI. V lost 5 bases and J lost 1, with 13 bases in between. The CDR3 is 15 residues long. The CDR3 reads CASSPRGSGTDTQYF. The CDR3 DNA sequence: TGTGCCAGCAGTCCCCGGGGCAGTGGCACAGATACGCAGTATTTT.

The chain carries TRBV7-3 and TRBJ2-3; tentatively, D is TRBD1 (6 bases). Germline lookup yields CDR1 SGHTA and CDR2 FQGTGA. The CDR3 loop spans 14 amino acids. V lost 7 bases to trimming and J lost 6 bases, with 17 bases between them. CDR3 in amino acids: CASTQGLAGDTQYF. CDR3 nucleotides: TGTGCCAGCACCCAGGGGCTAGCCGGCGATACGCAGTATTTT.

The chain joins TRBV6-5 to TRBJ2-7; no clear D gene. There are 12 residues in the CDR3. Trimming left V 10 bases short and J 4 bases short, with 14 bases between. Germline assignment: CDR1 MNHEY and CDR2 SVGAGI. This chain's CDR3 is CAIGPRNYEQYF. In nucleotides, the CDR3 is TGTGCCATAGGGCCCAGGAATTACGAGCAGTACTTC.